Below, 14 T cell receptor beta chains from the same sample are listed, as sequenced in a study of T cells in localized non-small cell lung cancer. Sequenced by immunoSEQ multiplex PCR; TCRdb stores in-frame clones only, minus some. The table records around 1,400 clones, less than 20% of them present only once. Specimen: normal lung tissue next to the tumor, collected before any cancer treatment. Receptors originate from a woman aged 35-75 years with stage II lung adenocarcinoma.

This clone is categorized as medium-sized. J is TRBJ2-1 and V is TRBV11-3; either TRBD1 or TRBD2 may fit D (6 bases each). Per germline, CDR1 SGHNT and CDR2 YENEEA. The CDR3 sequence is 16 residues long. V lost 1 base and J lost 5, with 15 bases in between. In DNA, the CDR3 is TGTGCCAGCAGCTTAGTAGTGGGGGGCGGAGACAATGAGCAGTTCTTC. Translation gives CASSLVVGGGDNEQFF.

The genes are TRBV19 and TRBJ1-2, with 10 bases fitting TRBD1. Germline-derived CDR1 and CDR2 are LNHDA and SQIVND (reference sequence). This CDR3 has 16 amino acids. Unmatched junction bases numbered 12, after V lost 3 bases and J lost 8 bases. This CDR3 is CASSIRDRGGLQGYTF. Here the CDR3 DNA reads TGTGCCAGTAGTATCCGGGACAGGGGTGGATTGCAAGGCTACACCTTC. The full variable domain, in which reference TRBV19 and TRBJ1-2 provide the parts outside the CDR3, is DGGITQSPKYLFRKEGQNVTLSCEQNLNHDAMYWYRQDPGQGLRLIYYSQIVNDFQKGDIAEGYSVSREKKESFPLTVTSAQKNPTAFYLCASSIRDRGGLQGYTFGSGTRLTVV.

The gene calls are TRBV19 and TRBJ2-3; weak D call: TRBD1 (6 bases). The V gene lost 5 bases and the J gene lost 2 bases, with 8 bases spanning the gap. The CDR3 loop spans 13 amino acids. The germline V gene has CDR1 LNHDA and CDR2 SQIVND (reference sequence). The CDR3 reads CASSWTVTDTQYF. CDR3 nucleotide sequence: TGTGCCAGTAGTTGGACAGTCACAGATACGCAGTATTTT.

This clone was counted a few times. V and J are TRBV15 and TRBJ1-4, with a tentative D call TRBD1 (5 bases). The CDR3 runs 14 residues. In germline, CDR1 is LNHNV, CDR2 YYDKDF (reference sequence). Deletions cut 5 bases from V and 3 bases from J, with 10 bases between. This chain's CDR3 is CATSRQWSNEKLFF. The CDR3, as DNA: TGTGCCACCAGCCGACAGTGGTCTAATGAAAAACTGTTTTTT.

The J gene is TRBJ2-5, the V gene TRBV29-1; weak D call: TRBD1 (6 bases). The CDR3 consists of 13 residues. V lost 6 bases and J lost 4, with 15 bases in between. Germline V lookup: CDR1 SQVTM, CDR2 ANQGSEA. The CDR3, as DNA: TGCAGCGTCGCGAGGGGGTTGGGAGAGACCCAGTACTTC. This gives the protein CSVARGLGETQYF.

This sequence joins TRBV28 and TRBJ1-6; 8 bases fit TRBD1. Germline V gene lookup returns CDR1 MDHEN and CDR2 SYDVKM. With V trimmed by 5 bases and J by 7 bases, 7 bases remained unmatched. The length of the CDR3 is 15 residues. CDR3 nucleotide sequence: TGTGCCAGCAGTCCGGGGGGGGACAGGAATTCACCCCTCCACTTT. As protein: CASSPGGDRNSPLHF.

The V and J genes are TRBV11-3 and TRBJ2-5; no clear D. The CDR3 length is 15 residues. Trimming removed 5 bases from V and 3 bases from J, with 16 bases in between. Germline V gene data show CDR1 as SGHNT and CDR2 as YENEEA. The CDR3 bases are TGTGCCAGCAGCACCCGATTAGATTGGAAAGAGACCCAGTACTTC. Translation: CASSTRLDWKETQYF.

The V gene is TRBV5-1, the J gene TRBJ2-7, with a tentative D call TRBD2 (6 bases). This CDR3 has 14 residues. Trimming left V 4 bases short and J 7 bases short, with 18 bases between. The V gene's germline CDR1 is SGHRS and CDR2 YFSETQ. The CDR3 loop is CASSTGGDSIEQYF. DNA of the CDR3: TGCGCCAGCAGCACTGGTGGGGACTCAATAGAGCAGTACTTC.

The chain joins TRBV11-3 to TRBJ1-2; TRBD1 agrees at 8 bases. V lost 4 bases to trimming and J lost 6 bases; unmatched junction nucleotides: 10. CDR1 and CDR2 from the germline V gene are SGHNT and YENEEA. The CDR3 is 15 amino acids. For the CDR3, the DNA is TGTGCCAGCAGCTCGTTGACAGGGGAAGACAATGGCTACACCTTC. Translation gives CASSSLTGEDNGYTF.

The V and J genes are TRBV19 and TRBJ1-2, with TRBD1 as a possible D gene (6 bases). V was pared by 7 bases and J by 6 bases, with 9 bases between. The germline gives CDR1 LNHDA, CDR2 SQIVND (reference sequence). The CDR3 runs to 11 residues. The CDR3 DNA is TGTGCCAGTATTCAGGGGAATGGCTACACCTTC. Protein product: CASIQGNGYTF.

The chain combines TRBV29-1 with TRBJ1-1, with a tentative D call TRBD1 (5 bases). Germline CDR1 SQVTM, CDR2 ANQGSEA. The V gene lost 7 bases and the J gene lost 1 base, with 10 bases spanning the gap. This CDR3 has 12 residues. The DNA for the CDR3 is TGCAGCGCTCTCGGGGGGAACACTGAAGCTTTCTTT. Its translation is CSALGGNTEAFF.

The chain has TRBV10-2 and TRBJ2-3; D gene ambiguous. The CDR3 is 15 residues long. Germline V gene lookup returns CDR1 WSHSY and CDR2 SAAADI. V was cut by 0 bases and J by 5 bases, with 12 bases left in between. The CDR3 loop reads CASSESTAPGDTQYF. Here the CDR3 DNA reads TGCGCCAGCAGTGAGTCCACGGCGCCAGGAGATACGCAGTATTTT.

By share, this clone ranks as medium-sized. CDR3 region: CAISEVGDRSSYEQYF. The CDR3 DNA, read in part, is TGTGCCATCAGTGAGGTTGGGGACAGGAGCTCCTACGAGCAGTAC. The gene calls are TRBV10-3 and TRBJ2-7; 8 positions match TRBD1. Read data end 1 residue before the CDR3 end; the end is taken from the germline J gene. The junction had 6 bases not matched to a gene; V was cut back by 2 bases and J by 0 bases. CDR1 is ENHRY and CDR2 is SYGVKD in the germline V gene. The CDR3 length is 16 residues.

V and J are TRBV5-1 and TRBJ2-7; D is ambiguous. Germline loops: CDR1 SGHRS, CDR2 YFSETQ. The CDR3 length is 14 residues. V was clipped by 0 bases and J by 2 bases, with 9 bases between them. The CDR3 is CASSLAGEAYEQYF. The DNA for the CDR3 is TGCGCCAGCAGCTTGGCCGGAGAAGCCTACGAGCAGTACTTC.